These 8 T cell receptor beta chains came from one sample sequenced in a study of cytomegalovirus exposure and HLA in healthy donors. Amplification used 60 Vbeta primers and 13 Jbeta primers. The method was immunoSEQ multiplex PCR; TCRdb's version includes in-frame clones alone and lacks a portion of them. The table records around 130,000 clones, approximately 78% of them present only once. Sequencing used PBMCs. The receptors come from a man aged 40-50 years in good health and CMV-seronegative.

V usage is TRBV11-2 and J usage is TRBJ1-2; D might be TRBD1 (6 bases). Germline V gives CDR1 SGHAT, CDR2 FQNNGV. This CDR3 has 13 residues. The germline V and J ends were trimmed by 5 bases and 4 bases, with 11 bases remaining between them. The CDR3 protein is CASSVQGPYGYTF. Written as DNA, the CDR3 is TGTGCCAGCAGCGTACAGGGACCCTATGGCTACACCTTC.

The chain has TRBV7-9 and TRBJ1-2; D call uncertain. CDR3 length: 14 residues. Trimming left V 1 base short and J 5 bases short, with 11 bases between. Germline CDR1 reads SEHNR; CDR2 reads FQNEAQ (reference sequence). CDR3 loop: CASSLGTDFYGYTF. CDR3 DNA: TGTGCCAGCAGCTTAGGGACGGACTTTTATGGCTACACCTTC.

The V call is TRBV5-6, the J call TRBJ1-2, with D hard to call. The length of the CDR3 is 17 residues. CDR1 is SGHDT and CDR2 is YYEEEE in the germline V gene. V was shortened by 0 bases and J by 0 bases, with 15 bases between the two germline ends. CDR3 sequence: CASSLVSRGGSNYGYTF. As DNA, the CDR3 is TGTGCCAGCAGCTTGGTGTCTAGAGGAGGGTCTAACTATGGCTACACCTTC. Drawing the rest from reference TRBV5-6 and TRBJ1-2, the complete variable domain is DAGVTQSPTHLIKTRGQQVTLRCSPKSGHDTVSWYQQALGQGPQFIFQYYEEEERQRGNFPDRFSGHQFPNYSSELNVNALLLGDSALYLCASSLVSRGGSNYGYTFGSGTRLTVV.

The chain carries TRBV10-3 and TRBJ1-3; D unresolved. V was clipped by 8 bases and J by 0 bases, with 8 bases between them. Germline V gene sequence: CDR1 ENHRY, CDR2 SYGVKD. There are 13 residues in the CDR3. The CDR3 region is CAIRVYSGNTIYF. The CDR3 DNA is TGTGCCATCCGGGTCTACTCTGGAAACACCATATATTTT.

The chain has TRBV28 and TRBJ1-2; tentative D call: TRBD1 (6 bases). Looked up from germline, CDR1 is MDHEN and CDR2 is SYDVKM. V gave up 3 bases and J gave up 6 bases, with 11 bases separating them. There are 13 residues in the CDR3. As DNA, the CDR3 is TGTGCCAGCAGTTTGGACAGCAACCATGGCTACACCTTC. Encoded protein: CASSLDSNHGYTF.

This clone was observed a handful of times. This chain uses TRBV30 with TRBJ1-5, with D possibly being TRBD1 (5 bases). V lost 1 base and J 4 bases, leaving 11 bases between the germline ends. Germline values: CDR1 GTSNPN, CDR2 SVGIG (reference sequence). This CDR3 has 14 residues. Here the CDR3 reads CAWSGPTENQPQHF. DNA of the CDR3: TGTGCCTGGAGTGGACCGACAGAGAATCAGCCCCAGCATTTT.

The rearrangement uses TRBV20-1 and TRBJ2-5, with D hard to call. Trimming removed 3 bases from V and 5 bases from J, with 7 bases in between. Per germline, CDR1 DFQATT and CDR2 SNEGSKA (reference sequence). The CDR3 covers 11 residues. DNA of the CDR3: TGCAGTGCTAGCGATCGGGAGACCCAGTACTTC. Its protein product is CSASDRETQYF.

This clone was seen only a few times. This chain uses TRBV6-5 with TRBJ2-7, with 11 bases fitting TRBD1. The CDR3 runs 14 residues. V lost 5 bases and J lost 11; bases outside the gene matches: 11. CDR1 and CDR2 (germline): MNHEY, SVGAGI. The CDR3 coding sequence is TGTGCCAGCAGTGAAGGGACAGGGGGGTTAGAAAAGTACTTC. This encodes CASSEGTGGLEKYF.